This T cell receptor beta chain was captured in a study of CD8 T cells in Susac syndrome. From germline, CDR1 is MNHEY and CDR2 SMNVEV (reference sequence). With V trimmed by 5 bases and J by 4 bases, 7 bases remained unmatched. This CDR3 contains 15 residues. cDNA came from approximately 0.5 to 1 ug RNA primed by random hexamers. The TCR beta CDR3 was amplified by immunoSEQ multiplex PCR across 54 Vbeta, 13 Jbeta. TCRdb reprocessed the immunoSEQ multiplex PCR reads via MiXCR and lists one record per CDR3 protein. This table has around 20,000 distinct CDR3 sequences, 90% to 95% appearing once. This clonotype was sampled from a human donor in good health. This sequence joins TRBV27 and TRBJ2-1, with 8 bases identical to TRBD2. Sequencing was done on a sample of CD8+ T cells from PBMCs. The CDR3 region is CASSDLAGIYNEQFF. DNA for the CDR3: TGTGCCAGCAGTGACCTAGCGGGCATTTACAATGAGCAGTTCTTC.